This T cell receptor beta chain was sequenced during a study of T cells in Graves' hyperthyroidism and ophthalmopathy. Study findings and constraints: From stable hyperthyroidism, ophthalmopathy was set apart by a 13 V-J model.

This clonotype was seen only a few times. The antigen is undetermined. Germline trimming cut 3 bases from V and 4 bases from J; bases unmatched to any gene: 3. The CDR3 is 14 amino acids. The V gene's germline CDR1 is MDHEN and CDR2 SYDVKM. Regions amplified from RNA transcripts were the TCR beta CDR3 regions. HTBI primers drove first-round RT-PCR of the TCR CDR3. Each CDR3 protein is one row after TCRdb ran MiXCR on the multiplex PCR reads. Of more than 550,000 distinct CDR3 sequences in the sample, about 18% were seen once. The sample comprised blood. This sequence originates from a man between 50 and 59 years old with Graves' hyperthyroidism. The V gene is TRBV28, the J gene TRBJ1-5; 7 bases agree with TRBD1. The CDR3 bases are TGTGCCAGCAGTTTCCGACAGGGTAATCAGCCCCAGCATTTT. Amino acids: CASSFRQGNQPQHF.